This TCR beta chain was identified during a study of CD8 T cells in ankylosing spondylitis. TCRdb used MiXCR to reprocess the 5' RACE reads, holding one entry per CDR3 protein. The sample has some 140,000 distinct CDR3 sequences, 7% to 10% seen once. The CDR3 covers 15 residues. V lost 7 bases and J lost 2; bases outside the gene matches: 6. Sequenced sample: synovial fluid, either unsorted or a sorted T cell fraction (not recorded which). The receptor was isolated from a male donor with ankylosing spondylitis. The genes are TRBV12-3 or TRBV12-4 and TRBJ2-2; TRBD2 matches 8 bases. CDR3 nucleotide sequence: TGTGCCAGCACCCCGGGACTAGTCAACACCGGGGAGCTGTTTTTT. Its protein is CASTPGLVNTGELFF.